This T cell receptor beta chain was sequenced in a study of T cells in Graves' hyperthyroidism and ophthalmopathy. The study, taken as a whole, reports: The majority of expanded thyroid clonotypes above 0.001 also appeared in blood.

Clinical Activity Scores of at least 3, NOSPECS grades of at least 4 and durations under 3 months characterized ophthalmopathy patients. This CDR3 comprises 16 residues. Germline-derived CDR1 and CDR2 are DFQATT and SNEGSKA (reference sequence). Trimming cost V 3 bases and J 2 bases; bases outside gene matches: 7. This clonotype has at least ten counts. The antigen remains unidentified. RNA transcripts yielded amplified TCR beta CDR3 regions. The HTBI primer set was used in a first-round RT-PCR of the TCR CDR3. TCRdb ran MiXCR on the multiplex PCR reads and lists one entry per CDR3 protein. The repertoire holds fewer than 500,000 distinct CDR3 sequences, with roughly 14% as singletons.

The rearrangement links TRBV20-1 to TRBJ2-3; TRBD2 agrees at 11 bases. Sequenced material: blood. The receptor's source is a man aged 18 to 29 with Graves' ophthalmopathy. The CDR3 nucleotides read TGCAGTGCTAGGCGACTAGCGGGGCATTCCACAGATACGCAGTATTTT. It specifies CSARRLAGHSTDTQYF.